The 4 T cell receptor beta chains below come from one sample, sequenced in a study of CD8+ T cells in alopecia areata. The treatment denotes: oral pan-JAK inhibitor, 5-10 mg twice daily. cDNA prepared by RNA extraction and subsequent reverse transcription served as the template for sequencing. The repertoire was sequenced with immunoSEQ multiplex PCR; TCRdb's copy has only in-frame clones and lacks some. The table has 150,000 to 200,000 clones, roughly three fifths seen once; the top ten hold 10% to 15%. Sequenced here: CD8+ T cells sorted from blood, sampled at week 24, from a patient treated with tofacitinib. Every receptor here comes from a human donor with alopecia areata.

The CDR3 loop is CASSSTPTGTGLETQYF. In nucleotides, the CDR3 is TGTGCCAGCAGCTCAACCCCCACCGGGACAGGGTTAGAGACCCAGTACTTC. V is TRBV7-7 and J is TRBJ2-5; 9 bases align to TRBD1. This CDR3 has 17 amino acids. Germline loops: CDR1 SSHAT, CDR2 FNYEAQ (reference sequence). V gave up 4 bases and J gave up 4 bases; unmatched junction bases: 13. The full variable domain, rest sourced from reference TRBV7-7 and TRBJ2-5, is GAGVSQSPRYKVTKRGQDVTLRCDPISSHATLYWYQQALGQGPEFLTYFNYEAQPDKSGLPSDRFSAERPEGSISTLTIQRTEQRDSAMYRCASSSTPTGTGLETQYFGPGTRLLVL.

The rearrangement links TRBV29-1 to TRBJ2-3; possibly TRBD1 for D (5 bases). The CDR3 contains 13 residues. Germline CDR1 SQVTM, CDR2 ANQGSEA. V dropped 7 bases and J dropped 2 bases, with 13 bases sitting between them. The DNA for the CDR3 is TGCAGCGATGGGGCTGGGGACACAGATACGCAGTATTTT. This encodes CSDGAGDTDTQYF.

The chain is built from TRBV27 and TRBJ2-2; D possibly corresponds to TRBD2 (6 bases). The CDR3 has 16 amino acids. The V gene's germline CDR1 is MNHEY and CDR2 SMNVEV (reference sequence). Trimming stripped 4 bases from V and 4 bases from J, with 16 bases between. The CDR3 region has the DNA TGTGCCAGCAGTTCTCGGGGTAGCGGCCTCACCGGGGAGCTGTTTTTT. Translation: CASSSRGSGLTGELFF.

The CDR3 loop reads CASRGGNTIYF. CDR3 in DNA: TGTGCCAGCAGAGGGGGAAACACCATATATTTT. The chain employs TRBV5-6 and TRBJ1-3; D uncertain. The V and J ends lost 5 bases and 4 bases respectively, with 4 bases between them. Germline CDR1 and CDR2: SGHDT and YYEEEE. CDR3 size: 11 residues.